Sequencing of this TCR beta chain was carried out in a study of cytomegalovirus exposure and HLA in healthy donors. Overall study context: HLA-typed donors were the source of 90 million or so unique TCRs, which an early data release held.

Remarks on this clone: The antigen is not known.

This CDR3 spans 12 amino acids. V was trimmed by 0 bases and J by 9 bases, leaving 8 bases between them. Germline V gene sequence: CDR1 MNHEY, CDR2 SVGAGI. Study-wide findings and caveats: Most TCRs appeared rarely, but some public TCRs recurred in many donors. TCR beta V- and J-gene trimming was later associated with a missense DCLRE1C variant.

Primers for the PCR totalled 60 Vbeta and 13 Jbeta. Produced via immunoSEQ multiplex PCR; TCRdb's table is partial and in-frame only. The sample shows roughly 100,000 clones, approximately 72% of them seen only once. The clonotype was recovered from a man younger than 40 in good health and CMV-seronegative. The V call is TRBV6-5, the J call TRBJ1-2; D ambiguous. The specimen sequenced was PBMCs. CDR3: CASSYSGSSYTF. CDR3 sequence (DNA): TGTGCCAGCAGTTACTCGGGGAGTAGCTACACCTTC.